These T cell receptor beta chains were read from a single sample in a study of cytomegalovirus exposure and HLA in healthy donors. Produced via immunoSEQ multiplex PCR; TCRdb's table is partial and in-frame only. Among 100,000 to 150,000 clones listed, more than 65% were seen once. Sequenced material: PBMCs. The source is a man in his late teens or twenties in good health and CMV-seropositive. Each CDR3 is given with its conserved first and last residue. The D gene is left open where the match is weak. Size is omitted from some rows. Given values are once, few, many or a class for expanded clones.

>.|.|.|TRBV21-1
CASSPPRDTGTSDEQYF
>TRBJ1-5|TRBD1|.|TRBV7-2
CASSLLWTGDQPQHF
>TRBJ1-6|TRBD1|.|TRBV30
CAWSPPSTGGDSSPLHF
>TRBJ1-5|TRBD1|few|TRBV4-1
CASSTYRGQHNQPQHF
>TRBJ2-1|TRBD2|few|TRBV5-1
CASRLAGGNYNEQFF
>TRBJ2-3|.|once|TRBV18
CASSRGTDTQYF
>TRBJ2-2|TRBD2|.|TRBV5-1
CASSLGRGSTGELFF
>TRBJ2-1|.|.|TRBV30
CAWRGAHNEQFF
>TRBJ2-2|.|.|TRBV18
CASSPRETGVNTGELFF
>TRBJ2-7|.|.|TRBV13
CASRSPQGEQYF
>TRBJ1-4|TRBD1|.|TRBV5-4
CASSVLGQSQNEKLFF
>TRBJ2-3|TRBD2|.|TRBV9
CASSVSGTYTDTQYF
>TRBJ1-4|.|.|TRBV18
CASSPGGTNEKLFF
>TRBJ1-1|TRBD1|.|TRBV6-5
CASSKRDREFTEAFF
>TRBJ1-1|.|.|TRBV29-1
CSVGISSEAFF
>TRBJ2-7|TRBD2|.|TRBV10-3
CAISERGGSSYEQYF
>TRBJ1-5|.|.|TRBV7-2
CASSDWDKGYNQPQHF
>TRBJ2-7|TRBD1|.|TRBV6-1
CASNRGSGYEQYF
>TRBJ1-5|TRBD1|.|TRBV7-9
CASSLGTGSSNQPQHF
>TRBJ2-1|TRBD2|.|TRBV28
CASSLAGGPGQFF
>TRBJ2-6|TRBD1|.|TRBV18
CASSPTGHSGANVLTF
>TRBJ2-1|TRBD2|.|TRBV29-1
CSDRTSGSYGNEQFF
>TRBJ2-1|TRBD2|.|TRBV29-1
CSVRLAAYNEQFF
>TRBJ1-1|TRBD1|.|TRBV10-1
CASSGSEGQGTGEAFF
>TRBJ2-5|TRBD1|.|TRBV10-1
CASSAAGTGVQETQYF
>TRBJ2-3|TRBD1|once|TRBV7-2
CASSPGTGEMFTDTQYF
>TRBJ1-5|.|.|TRBV7-6
CASSLVPLGRLPSNQPQHF
>TRBJ1-3|.|.|TRBV19
CASSIPSGHSSGNTIYF
>TRBJ2-7|.|.|TRBV9
CASSPRQESSYEQYF
>TRBJ2-7|.|.|TRBV21-1
CASSKPEPRGPNEQYF
>TRBJ2-1|TRBD1|.|TRBV19
CASSIASGQSSYNEQFF
>TRBJ2-1|TRBD2|once|TRBV7-2
CASSTSLGSGSFEQFF
>TRBJ1-6|TRBD1|.|TRBV4-2
CASSRRLGQNNSPLHF
>TRBJ1-6|TRBD1|.|TRBV6-5
CASSAGTGGLGPLHF
>TRBJ2-5|.|few|TRBV5-1
CASSLDFSAQETQYF
>TRBJ1-2|.|.|TRBV7-2
CASERGEGSGYTF
>TRBJ1-5|.|.|TRBV6-1
CASSPTGVSDQPQHF
>TRBJ1-1|.|.|TRBV7-8
CASSLAPGSSEAFF
>TRBJ2-3|TRBD2|.|TRBV4-1
CASSQDNGGGLETDTQYF
>TRBJ2-3|TRBD2|.|TRBV27
CASRGYGGSPDTQYF
>TRBJ2-2|.|.|TRBV14
CASSQDDWNTYYPGELFF
>TRBJ2-7|TRBD1|.|TRBV4-1
CASSHPDRAYEQYF
>TRBJ2-1|TRBD2|.|TRBV19
CASKPGTSDPNHLGSYNEQFF
>TRBJ1-6|.|.|TRBV7-9
CASSLVHLAGSYNSPLHF
>TRBJ2-5|.|.|TRBV10-3
CAIKSGAMQETQYF